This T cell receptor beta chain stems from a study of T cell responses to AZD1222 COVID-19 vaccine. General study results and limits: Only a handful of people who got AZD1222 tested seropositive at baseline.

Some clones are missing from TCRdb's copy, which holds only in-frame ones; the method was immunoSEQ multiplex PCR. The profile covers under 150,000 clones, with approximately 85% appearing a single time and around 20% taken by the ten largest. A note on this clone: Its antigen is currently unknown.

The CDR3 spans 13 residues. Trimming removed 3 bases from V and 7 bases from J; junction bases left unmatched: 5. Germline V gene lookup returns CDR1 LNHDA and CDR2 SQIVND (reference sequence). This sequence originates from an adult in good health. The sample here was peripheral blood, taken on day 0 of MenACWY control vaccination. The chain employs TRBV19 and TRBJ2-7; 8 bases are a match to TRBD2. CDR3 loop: CASSIVSGNEQYF. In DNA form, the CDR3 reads TGTGCCAGTAGTATTGTTAGCGGGAATGAGCAGTACTTC.